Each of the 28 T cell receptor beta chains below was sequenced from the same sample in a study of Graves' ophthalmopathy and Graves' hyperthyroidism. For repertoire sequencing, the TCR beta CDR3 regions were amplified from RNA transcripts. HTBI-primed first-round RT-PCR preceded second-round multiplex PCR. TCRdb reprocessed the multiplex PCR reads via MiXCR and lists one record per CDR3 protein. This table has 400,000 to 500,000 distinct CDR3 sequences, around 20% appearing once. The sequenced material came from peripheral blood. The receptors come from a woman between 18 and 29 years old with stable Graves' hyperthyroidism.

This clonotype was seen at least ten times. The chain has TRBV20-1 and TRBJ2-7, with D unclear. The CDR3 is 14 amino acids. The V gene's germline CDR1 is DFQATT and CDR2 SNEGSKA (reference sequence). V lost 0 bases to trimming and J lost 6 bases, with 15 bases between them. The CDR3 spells CSAREPTRAIEQYF. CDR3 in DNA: TGCAGTGCTAGAGAGCCGACAAGGGCGATCGAGCAGTACTTC.

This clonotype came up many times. The CDR3 protein is CASSLGRAMNTEAFF. CDR3 bases: TGTGCCAGCAGCTTAGGGAGGGCCATGAACACTGAAGCTTTCTTT. This sequence joins TRBV7-8 and TRBJ1-1; D not resolved. Germline V lookup: CDR1 SGHVS, CDR2 FQNEAQ. The CDR3 sequence is 15 residues long. V lost 1 base to trimming and J lost 0 bases, with 9 bases between them.

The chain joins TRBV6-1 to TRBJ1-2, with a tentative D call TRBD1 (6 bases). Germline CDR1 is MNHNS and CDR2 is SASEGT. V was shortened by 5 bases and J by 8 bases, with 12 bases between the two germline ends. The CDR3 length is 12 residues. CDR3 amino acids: CASSTPRGGYTF. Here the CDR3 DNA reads TGTGCCAGCAGTACCCCCAGGGGAGGCTACACCTTC.

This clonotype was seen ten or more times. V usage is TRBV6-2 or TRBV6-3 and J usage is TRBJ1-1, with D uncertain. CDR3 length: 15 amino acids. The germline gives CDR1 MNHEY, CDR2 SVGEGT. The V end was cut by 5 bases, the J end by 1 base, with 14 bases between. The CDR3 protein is CASSLQGFGNTEAFF. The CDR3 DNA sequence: TGTGCCAGCAGTCTCCAAGGGTTTGGGAACACTGAAGCTTTCTTT.

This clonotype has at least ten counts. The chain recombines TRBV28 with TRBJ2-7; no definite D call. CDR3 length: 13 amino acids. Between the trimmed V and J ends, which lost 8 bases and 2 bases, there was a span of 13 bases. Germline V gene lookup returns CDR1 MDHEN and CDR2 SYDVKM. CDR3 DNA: TGTGCCAGCCATTCGGCCGGAACCTACGAGCAGTACTTC. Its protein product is CASHSAGTYEQYF.

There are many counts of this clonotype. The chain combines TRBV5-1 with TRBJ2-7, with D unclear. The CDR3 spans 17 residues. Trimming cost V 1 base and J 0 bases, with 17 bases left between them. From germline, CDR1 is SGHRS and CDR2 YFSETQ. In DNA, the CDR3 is TGCGCCAGCAGCTTGTCCCACAGCTTCACATTCTCCTACGAGCAGTACTTC. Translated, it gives CASSLSHSFTFSYEQYF.

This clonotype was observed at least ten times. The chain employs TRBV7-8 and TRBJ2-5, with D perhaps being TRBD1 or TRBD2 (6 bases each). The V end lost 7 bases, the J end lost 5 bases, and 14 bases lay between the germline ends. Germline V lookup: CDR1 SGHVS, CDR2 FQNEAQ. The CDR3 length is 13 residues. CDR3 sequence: CASTWGASETQYF. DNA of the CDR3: TGTGCCAGCACTTGGGGGGCCAGCGAGACCCAGTACTTC.

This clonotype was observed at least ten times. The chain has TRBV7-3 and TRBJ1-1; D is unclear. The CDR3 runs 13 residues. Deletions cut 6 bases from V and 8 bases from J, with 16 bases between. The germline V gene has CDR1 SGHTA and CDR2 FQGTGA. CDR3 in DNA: TGTGCCAGCAGACCGGCGGCGGATCAAGAAGCTTTCTTT. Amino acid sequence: CASRPAADQEAFF.

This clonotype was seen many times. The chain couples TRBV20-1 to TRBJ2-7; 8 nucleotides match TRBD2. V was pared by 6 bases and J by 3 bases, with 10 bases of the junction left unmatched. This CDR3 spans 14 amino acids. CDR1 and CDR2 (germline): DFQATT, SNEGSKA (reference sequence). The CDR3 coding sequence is TGCAGTGCGGGCGAACTAGCGGTCAGCTACGAGCAGTACTTC. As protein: CSAGELAVSYEQYF.

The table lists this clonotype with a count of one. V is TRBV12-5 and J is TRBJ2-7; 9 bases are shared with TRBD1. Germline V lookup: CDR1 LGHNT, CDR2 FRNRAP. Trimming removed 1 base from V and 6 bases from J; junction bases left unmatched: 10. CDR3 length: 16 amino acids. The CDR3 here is CASGLGTPGQGVEQYF. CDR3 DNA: TGTGCTAGTGGTTTGGGAACCCCGGGACAGGGTGTCGAGCAGTACTTC.

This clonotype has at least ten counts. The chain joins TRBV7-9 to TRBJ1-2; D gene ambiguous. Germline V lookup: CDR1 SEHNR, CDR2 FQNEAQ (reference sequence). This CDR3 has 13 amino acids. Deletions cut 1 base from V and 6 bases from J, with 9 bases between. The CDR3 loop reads CASSLGSANGYTF. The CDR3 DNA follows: TGTGCCAGCAGCTTAGGATCGGCGAATGGCTACACCTTC.

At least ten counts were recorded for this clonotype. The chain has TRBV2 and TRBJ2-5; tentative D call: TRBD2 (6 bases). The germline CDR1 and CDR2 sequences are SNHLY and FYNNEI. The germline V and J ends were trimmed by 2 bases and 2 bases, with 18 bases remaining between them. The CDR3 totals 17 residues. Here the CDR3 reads CASSESGQEGLQETQYF. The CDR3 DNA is TGTGCCAGCAGTGAAAGTGGCCAGGAGGGGTTGCAAGAGACCCAGTACTTC. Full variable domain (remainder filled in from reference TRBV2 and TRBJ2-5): EPEVTQTPSHQVTQMGQEVILRCVPISNHLYFYWYRQILGQKVEFLVSFYNNEISEKSEIFDDQFSVERPDGSNFTLKIRSTKLEDSAMYFCASSESGQEGLQETQYFGPGTRLLVL.

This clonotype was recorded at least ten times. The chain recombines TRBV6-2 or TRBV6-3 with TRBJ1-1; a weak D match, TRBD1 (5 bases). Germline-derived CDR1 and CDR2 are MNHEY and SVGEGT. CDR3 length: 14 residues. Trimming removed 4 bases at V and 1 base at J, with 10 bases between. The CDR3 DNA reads TGTGCCAGCAGTTGGGTTCAGGGGAACACTGAAGCTTTCTTT. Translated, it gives CASSWVQGNTEAFF.

CDR3 nucleotide sequence: TGCGCCAGCAGCGTGCAGGGGGCGGCGAACACTGAAGCTTTCTTT. Its protein product is CASSVQGAANTEAFF. This chain joins TRBV5-1 and TRBJ1-1; TRBD1 agrees at 8 bases. The germline gives CDR1 SGHRS, CDR2 YFSETQ. V lost 4 bases, J lost 1 base, and 6 bases stayed unmatched. The CDR3 is 15 residues long. Drawing the rest from reference TRBV5-1 and TRBJ1-1, the complete variable domain is KAGVTQTPRYLIKTRGQQVTLSCSPISGHRSVSWYQQTPGQGLQFLFEYFSETQRNKGNFPGRFSGRQFSNSRSEMNVSTLELGDSALYLCASSVQGAANTEAFFGQGTRLTVV.

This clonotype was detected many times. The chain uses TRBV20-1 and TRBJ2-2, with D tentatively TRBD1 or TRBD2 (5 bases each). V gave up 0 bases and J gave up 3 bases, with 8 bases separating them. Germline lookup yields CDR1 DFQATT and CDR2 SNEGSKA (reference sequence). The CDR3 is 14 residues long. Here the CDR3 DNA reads TGCAGTGCTAGAGAGAGAGGGGACACCGGGGAGCTGTTTTTT. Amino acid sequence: CSARERGDTGELFF.

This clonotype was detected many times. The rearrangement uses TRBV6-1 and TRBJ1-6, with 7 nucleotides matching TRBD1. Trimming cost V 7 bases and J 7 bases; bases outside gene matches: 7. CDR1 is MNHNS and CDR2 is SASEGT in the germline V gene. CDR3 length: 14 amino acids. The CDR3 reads CASNPPGQNSPLHF. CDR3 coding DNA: TGTGCCAGCAATCCACCGGGACAGAATTCACCCCTCCACTTT.

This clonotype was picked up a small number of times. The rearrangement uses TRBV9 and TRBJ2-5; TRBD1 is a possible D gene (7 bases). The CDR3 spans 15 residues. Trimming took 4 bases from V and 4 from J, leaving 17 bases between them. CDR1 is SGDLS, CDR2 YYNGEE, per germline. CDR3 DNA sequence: TGTGCCAGCAGCCAGGGGGGCGCAGGGGGAGAGACCCAGTACTTC. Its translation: CASSQGGAGGETQYF. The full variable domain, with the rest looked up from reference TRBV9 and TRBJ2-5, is DSGVTQTPKHLITATGQRVTLRCSPRSGDLSVYWYQQSLDQGLQFLIQYYNGEERAKGNILERFSAQQFPDLHSELNLSSLELGDSALYFCASSQGGAGGETQYFGPGTRLLVL.

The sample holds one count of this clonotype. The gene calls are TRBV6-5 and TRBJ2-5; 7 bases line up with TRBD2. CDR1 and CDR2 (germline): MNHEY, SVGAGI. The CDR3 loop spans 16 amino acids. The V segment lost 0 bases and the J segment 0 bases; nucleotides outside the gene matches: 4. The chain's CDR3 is CASSYSLAVYQETQYF. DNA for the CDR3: TGTGCCAGCAGTTACTCGCTAGCGGTGTACCAAGAGACCCAGTACTTC.

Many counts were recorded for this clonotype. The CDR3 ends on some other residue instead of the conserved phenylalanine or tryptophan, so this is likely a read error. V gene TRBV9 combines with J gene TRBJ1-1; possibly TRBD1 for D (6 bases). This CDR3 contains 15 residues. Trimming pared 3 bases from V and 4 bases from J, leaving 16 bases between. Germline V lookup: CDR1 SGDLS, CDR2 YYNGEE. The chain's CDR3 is CASSAEQGVGTEAFL. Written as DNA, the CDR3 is TGTGCCAGCAGCGCCGAACAGGGTGTAGGCACTGAAGCTTTCCTT.

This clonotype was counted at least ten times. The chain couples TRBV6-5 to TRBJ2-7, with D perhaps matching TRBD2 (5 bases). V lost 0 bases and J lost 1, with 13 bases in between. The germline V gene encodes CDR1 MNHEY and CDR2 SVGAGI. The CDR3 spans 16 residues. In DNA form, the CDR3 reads TGTGCCAGCAGTTACTCGTCCGGTGAGGGATCCTACGAGCAGTACTTC. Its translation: CASSYSSGEGSYEQYF.

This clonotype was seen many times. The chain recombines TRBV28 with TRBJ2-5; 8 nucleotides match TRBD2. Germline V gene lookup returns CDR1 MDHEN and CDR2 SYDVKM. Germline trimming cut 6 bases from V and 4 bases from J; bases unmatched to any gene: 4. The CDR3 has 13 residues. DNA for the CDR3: TGTGCCAGCAGACCGACTAGCGTAGAGACCCAGTACTTC. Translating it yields CASRPTSVETQYF.

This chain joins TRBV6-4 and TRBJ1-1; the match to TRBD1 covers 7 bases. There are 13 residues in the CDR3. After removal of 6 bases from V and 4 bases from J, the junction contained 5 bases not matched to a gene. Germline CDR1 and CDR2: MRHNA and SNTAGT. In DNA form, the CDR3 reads TGTGCCAGCAGGGGGACAGAAGGCACTGAAGCTTTCTTT. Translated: CASRGTEGTEAFF.

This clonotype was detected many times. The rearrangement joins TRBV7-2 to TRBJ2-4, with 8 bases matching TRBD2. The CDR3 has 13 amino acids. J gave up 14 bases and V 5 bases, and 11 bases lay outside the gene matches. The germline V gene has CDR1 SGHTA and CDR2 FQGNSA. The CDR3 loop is CASSPQSGTSKYF. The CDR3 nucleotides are TGTGCCAGCAGCCCGCAGTCGGGGACTAGTAAGTACTTC.

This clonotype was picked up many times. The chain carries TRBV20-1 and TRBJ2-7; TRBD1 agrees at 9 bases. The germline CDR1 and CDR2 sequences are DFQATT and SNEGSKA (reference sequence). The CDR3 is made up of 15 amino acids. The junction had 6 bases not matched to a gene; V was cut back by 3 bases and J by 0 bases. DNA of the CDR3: TGCAGTGCTAGCGACAGGGGGGCCAACTCCTACGAGCAGTACTTC. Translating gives CSASDRGANSYEQYF.

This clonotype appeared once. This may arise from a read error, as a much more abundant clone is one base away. The CDR3, as DNA: TGTACCAGCAGGCTACAGAACTACGATCAGTACTTC. As protein: CTSRLQNYDQYF. The J gene is TRBJ2-7, the V gene TRBV11-2; D gene ambiguous. CDR1 and CDR2 from the germline V gene are SGHAT and FQNNGV. The CDR3 contains 12 residues.

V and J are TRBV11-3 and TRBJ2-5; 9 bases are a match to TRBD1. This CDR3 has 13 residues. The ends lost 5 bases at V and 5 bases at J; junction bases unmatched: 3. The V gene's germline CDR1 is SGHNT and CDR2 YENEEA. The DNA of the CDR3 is TGTGCCAGCAGCGGGGACAGGGCTGAGACCCAGTACTTC. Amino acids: CASSGDRAETQYF. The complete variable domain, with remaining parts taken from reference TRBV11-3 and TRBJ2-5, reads EAGVVQSPRYKIIEKKQPVAFWCNPISGHNTLYWYLQNLGQGPELLIRYENEEAVDDSQLPKDRFSAERLKGVDSTLKIQPAELGDSAVYLCASSGDRAETQYFGPGTRLLVL.

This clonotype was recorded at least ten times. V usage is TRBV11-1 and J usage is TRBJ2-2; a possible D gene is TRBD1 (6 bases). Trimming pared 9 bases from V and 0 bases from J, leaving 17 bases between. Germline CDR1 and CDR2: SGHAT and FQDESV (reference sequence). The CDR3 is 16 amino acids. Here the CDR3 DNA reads TGTGCCAGTGAGCCGGGACAAGGCGCGAACACCGGGGAGCTGTTTTTT. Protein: CASEPGQGANTGELFF.

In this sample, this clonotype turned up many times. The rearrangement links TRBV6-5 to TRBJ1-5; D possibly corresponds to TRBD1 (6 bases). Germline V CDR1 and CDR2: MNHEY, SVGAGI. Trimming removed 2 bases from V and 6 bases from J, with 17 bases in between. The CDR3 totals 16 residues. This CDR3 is CASSYRGGRFAQPQHF. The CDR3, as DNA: TGTGCCAGCAGTTACCGGGGGGGGCGGTTCGCTCAGCCCCAGCATTTT.